This T cell receptor (beta chain) was found in a study of beta chain features in type 1 diabetes. Sequenced material consisted of expressed TCRB transcripts (all of the isolated RNA was reverse transcribed). The repertoire was sequenced with immunoSEQ multiplex PCR; TCRdb's copy has only in-frame clones and lacks some. The table records over 150,000 clones, around a tenth of them present only once. The CDR3 is 12 amino acids. Trimming pared 6 bases from V and 10 bases from J, leaving 13 bases between. Germline-derived CDR1 and CDR2 are LNHNV and YYDKDF (reference sequence). A remark on this clone: Its antigen is unknown.

Study-wide results and limits: When Type 1 diabetes patients were examined, their TCRB CDR3s proved moderately but significantly shorter in all four CD4+ subsets.

The chain couples TRBV15 to TRBJ2-1, with TRBD2 as a possible D gene (5 bases). The specimen was central memory CD4+ T cells from blood. This TCR was recovered from a man aged 30-40 years with type 1 diabetes. The CDR3 DNA is TGTGCCACCAGTCGGAGGAGTGGGGAGCAGTTCTTC. Amino acids: CATSRRSGEQFF.